This T cell receptor beta chain was captured in a study of blood T cell repertoires in COVID-19. Across the whole study: PBMCs, B-cell-depleted T cells, or T cells provided the cDNA or gDNA that made up the material.

Germline CDR1 and CDR2: SGHDT and YYEEEE. The CDR3 totals 12 residues. The V end lost 4 bases, the J end lost 2 bases, and 6 bases lay between the germline ends. Clones were read by immunoSEQ multiplex PCR, and TCRdb kept only the in-frame ones, dropping some. Of around 68,000 clones detected, about 93% appear once; the ten largest clones hold approximately 2.9%. This clonotype was sampled from a man between 65 and 85 years old with active COVID-19. Sequencing was done on a sample of peripheral blood. This chain uses TRBV5-6 with TRBJ1-2; maybe TRBD1 (6 bases). The CDR3 here is CASSQGNYGYTF. CDR3 bases: TGTGCCAGCAGCCAGGGGAACTATGGCTACACCTTC.